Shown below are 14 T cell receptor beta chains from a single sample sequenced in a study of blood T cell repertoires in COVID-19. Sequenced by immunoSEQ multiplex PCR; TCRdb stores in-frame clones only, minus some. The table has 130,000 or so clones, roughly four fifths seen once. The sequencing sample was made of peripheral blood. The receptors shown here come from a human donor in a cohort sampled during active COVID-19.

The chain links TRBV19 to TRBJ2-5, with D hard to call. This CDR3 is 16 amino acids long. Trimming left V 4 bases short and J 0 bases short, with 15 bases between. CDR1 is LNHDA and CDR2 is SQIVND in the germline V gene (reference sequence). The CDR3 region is CASSTQFLAYQETQYF. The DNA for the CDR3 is TGTGCCAGTAGTACCCAATTTTTGGCTTACCAAGAGACCCAGTACTTC.

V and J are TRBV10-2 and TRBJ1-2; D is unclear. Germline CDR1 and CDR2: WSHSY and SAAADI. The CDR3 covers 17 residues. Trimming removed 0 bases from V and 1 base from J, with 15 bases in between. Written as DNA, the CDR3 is TGCGCCAGCAGTGAGTCGAAAGTAAGTGGGCATAACTATGGCTACACCTTC. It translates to CASSESKVSGHNYGYTF.

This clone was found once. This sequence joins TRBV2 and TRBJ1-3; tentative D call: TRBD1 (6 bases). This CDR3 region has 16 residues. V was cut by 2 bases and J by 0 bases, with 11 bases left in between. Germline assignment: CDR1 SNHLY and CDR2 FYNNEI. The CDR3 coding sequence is TGTGCCAGCAGTGAATCGGGGGGCTTCTCTGGAAACACCATATATTTT. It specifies CASSESGGFSGNTIYF. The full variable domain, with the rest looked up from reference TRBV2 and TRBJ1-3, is EPEVTQTPSHQVTQMGQEVILRCVPISNHLYFYWYRQILGQKVEFLVSFYNNEISEKSEIFDDQFSVERPDGSNFTLKIRSTKLEDSAMYFCASSESGGFSGNTIYFGEGSWLTVV.

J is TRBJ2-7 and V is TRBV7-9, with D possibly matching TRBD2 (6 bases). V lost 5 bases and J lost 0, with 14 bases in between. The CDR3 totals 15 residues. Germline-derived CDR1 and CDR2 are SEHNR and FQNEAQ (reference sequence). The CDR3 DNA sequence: TGTGCCAGCAGCCTGTCTGGGGGGAACTCCTACGAGCAGTACTTC. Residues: CASSLSGGNSYEQYF.

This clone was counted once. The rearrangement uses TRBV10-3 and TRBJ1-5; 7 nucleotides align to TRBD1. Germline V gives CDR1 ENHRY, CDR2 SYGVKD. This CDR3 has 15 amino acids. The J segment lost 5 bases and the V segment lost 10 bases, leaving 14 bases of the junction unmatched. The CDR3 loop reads CATSSPQGTDQPQHF. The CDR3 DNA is TGTGCCACCAGCTCCCCACAGGGGACTGATCAGCCCCAGCATTTT.

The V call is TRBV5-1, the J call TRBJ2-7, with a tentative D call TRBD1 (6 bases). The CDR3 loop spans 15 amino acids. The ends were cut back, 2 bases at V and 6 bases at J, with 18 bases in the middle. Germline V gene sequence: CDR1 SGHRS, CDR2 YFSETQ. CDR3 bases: TGCGCCAGCAGCTTAGGGGGACAACTAACGGGCGAGCAGTACTTC. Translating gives CASSLGGQLTGEQYF.

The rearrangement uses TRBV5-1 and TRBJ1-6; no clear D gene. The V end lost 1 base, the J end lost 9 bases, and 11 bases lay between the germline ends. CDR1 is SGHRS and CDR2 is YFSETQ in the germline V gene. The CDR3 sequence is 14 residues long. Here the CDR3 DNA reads TGCGCCAGCAGCTTGCCGTCCGAGGGTTCACCCCTCCACTTT. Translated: CASSLPSEGSPLHF.

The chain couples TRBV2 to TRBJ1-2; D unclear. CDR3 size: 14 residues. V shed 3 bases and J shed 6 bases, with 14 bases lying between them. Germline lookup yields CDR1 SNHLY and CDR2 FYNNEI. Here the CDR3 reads CASSDPPLEDGYTF. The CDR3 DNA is TGTGCCAGCAGTGACCCCCCTTTGGAGGATGGCTACACCTTC.

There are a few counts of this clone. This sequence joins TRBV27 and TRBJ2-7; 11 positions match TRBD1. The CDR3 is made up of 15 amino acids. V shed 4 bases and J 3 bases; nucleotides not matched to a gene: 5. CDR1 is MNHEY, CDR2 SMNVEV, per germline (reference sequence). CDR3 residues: CASSYTGTGGYEQYF. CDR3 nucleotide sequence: TGTGCCAGCAGTTATACCGGGACAGGGGGCTACGAGCAGTACTTC.

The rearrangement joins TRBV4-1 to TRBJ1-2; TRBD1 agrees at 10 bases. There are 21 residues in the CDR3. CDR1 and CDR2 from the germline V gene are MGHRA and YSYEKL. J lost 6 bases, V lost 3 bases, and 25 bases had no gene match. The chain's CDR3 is CASSHFSRDRGGTSKRNGYTF. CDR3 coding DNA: TGCGCCAGCAGCCATTTCTCCCGGGACAGGGGCGGCACTTCCAAGAGGAATGGCTACACCTTC.

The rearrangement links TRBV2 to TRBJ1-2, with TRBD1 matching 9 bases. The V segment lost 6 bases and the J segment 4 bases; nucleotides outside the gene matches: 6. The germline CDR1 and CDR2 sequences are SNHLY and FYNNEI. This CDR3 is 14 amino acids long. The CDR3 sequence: CASREGQGPYGYTF. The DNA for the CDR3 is TGTGCCAGCAGAGAGGGACAGGGACCCTATGGCTACACCTTC.

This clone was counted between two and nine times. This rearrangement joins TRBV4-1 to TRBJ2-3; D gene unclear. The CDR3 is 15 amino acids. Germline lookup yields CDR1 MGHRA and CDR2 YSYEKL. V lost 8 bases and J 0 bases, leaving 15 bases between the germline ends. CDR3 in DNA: TGCGCCAGCCTCCCGACTCCCCAGAGCACAGATACGCAGTATTTT. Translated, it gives CASLPTPQSTDTQYF.

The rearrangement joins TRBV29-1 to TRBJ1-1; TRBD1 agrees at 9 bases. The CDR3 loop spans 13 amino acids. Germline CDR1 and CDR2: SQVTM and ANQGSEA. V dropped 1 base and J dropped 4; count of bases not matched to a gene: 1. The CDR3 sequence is CSVEGGQGTEAFF. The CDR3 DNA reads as TGCAGCGTTGAAGGGGGACAGGGCACTGAAGCTTTCTTT.

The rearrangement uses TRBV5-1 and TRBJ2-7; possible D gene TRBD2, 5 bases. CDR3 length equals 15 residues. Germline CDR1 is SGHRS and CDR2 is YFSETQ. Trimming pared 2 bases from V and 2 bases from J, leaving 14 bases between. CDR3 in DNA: TGCGCCAGCAGCTTACGGGGTGGCGGAACCTACGAGCAGTACTTC. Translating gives CASSLRGGGTYEQYF.